Shown below are 19 T cell receptor beta chains from a single sample sequenced in a study of blood T cells in healthy people across ages (dated by TCRdb to between 2015 and 2016). Library construction relied on 5' RACE. A second roughly 6 to 12 cycle PCR used a sample-barcoded 5' primer and a J-beta primer mix. The public sequencing data were trimmed at Q25 with fastp and processed into clonotypes with MiXCR by TCRdb, which kept only in-frame beta chains. Every CDR3 protein is listed once, alongside the most common genes and DNA of its rows. This sample is represented by approximately 1,700,000 distinct CDR3 sequences; about two fifths of them were singletons. The biggest ten clones account for roughly 23% of the sample. The sequenced sample consisted of blood. All receptors derive from a human donor in good health.

The chain carries TRBV14 and TRBJ2-5, with 8 bases that match TRBD1. The J call is in doubt because the DNA end fits TRBJ2-7 better. This CDR3 region has 16 residues. The V gene's germline CDR1 is SGHDN and CDR2 FVKESK. The CDR3 region is CASSQFRGLSGYEQYF. The CDR3 nucleotides are TGTGCCAGCAGCCAATTCAGGGGGCTATCAGGGTACGAGCAGTACTTC.

This clonotype was seen only a few times. J is TRBJ2-7 and V is TRBV20-1, with D perhaps being TRBD1 or TRBD2 (5 bases each). V lost 4 bases to trimming and J lost 0 bases, with 10 bases between them. The CDR3 has 13 residues. Per germline, CDR1 DFQATT and CDR2 SNEGSKA (reference sequence). In nucleotides, the CDR3 is TGCAGTGCTAAGGGACGCACCTCCTACGAGCAGTACTTC. It is translated as CSAKGRTSYEQYF.

J is TRBJ2-7 and V is TRBV2, with 7 nucleotides matching TRBD2. V lost 6 bases, J lost 11 bases, and 16 bases stayed unmatched. The germline V gene has CDR1 SNHLY and CDR2 FYNNEI. The CDR3 is 14 amino acids. The CDR3 region is CASSPPGLILGKYF. CDR3 DNA sequence: TGTGCCAGCAGCCCCCCGGGACTAATCTTGGGGAAGTACTTC.

The V and J genes are TRBV6-5 and TRBJ1-4; D is uncertain. Germline assignment: CDR1 MNHEY and CDR2 SVGAGI. This CDR3 spans 13 amino acids. V shed 4 bases and J shed 10 bases, with 13 bases lying between them. The CDR3 here is CASSSSIKGKLFF. As DNA, the CDR3 is TGTGCCAGCAGTTCAAGTATCAAGGGAAAACTGTTTTTT.

J is TRBJ2-5 and V is TRBV7-9; D is perhaps TRBD1 (6 bases). The CDR3 has 14 residues. The V gene's germline CDR1 is SEHNR and CDR2 FQNEAQ (reference sequence). V lost 8 bases, J lost 11 bases, and 24 bases lay in between. CDR3 nucleotides: TGTGCCAGCGGCCCGAGGGACAACTACAATGAGCAGTACTTC. Protein product: CASGPRDNYNEQYF.

The rearrangement uses TRBV6-6 and TRBJ2-3; 12 nucleotides match TRBD2. CDR3 size: 16 residues. V lost 6 bases to trimming and J lost 5 bases; unmatched junction nucleotides: 9. The germline CDR1 and CDR2 sequences are MNHNY and SVGAGI (reference sequence). The CDR3 bases are TGTGCCAGCAGCCCCAAAACTAGCGGGGGGCGAGATACGCAGTATTTT. This encodes CASSPKTSGGRDTQYF.

This clonotype has a single count. This rearrangement joins TRBV7-2 to TRBJ2-3, with 12 bases lining up with TRBD2. Germline V gene lookup returns CDR1 SGHTA and CDR2 FQGNSA. This CDR3 contains 15 residues. V dropped 4 bases and J dropped 6; count of bases not matched to a gene: 5. The CDR3 region has the DNA TGTGCCAGCAGCTGGACTAGCGGGGAGGGGGATACGCAGTATTTT. Protein product: CASSWTSGEGDTQYF.

This clonotype appeared a few times. The gene calls are TRBV11-1 and TRBJ1-2, with D perhaps matching TRBD1 (6 bases). V lost 5 bases, J lost 5 bases, and 18 bases lay in between. The CDR3 spans 15 residues. Germline-derived CDR1 and CDR2 are SGHAT and FQDESV (reference sequence). The DNA of the CDR3 is TGTGCCAGCAGCCCTACAGGGAGAAGAGGGTATGGCTACACCTTC. Its protein is CASSPTGRRGYGYTF. Looking up the rest from reference TRBV11-1 and TRBJ1-2 gives the full variable domain: EAEVAQSPRYKITEKSQAVAFWCDPISGHATLYWYRQILGQGPELLVQFQDESVVDDSQLPKDRFSAERLKGVDSTLKIQPAELGDSAMYLCASSPTGRRGYGYTFGSGTRLTVV.

This clonotype was picked up many times. The chain recombines TRBV29-1 with TRBJ1-2, with D uncertain. Per germline, CDR1 SQVTM and CDR2 ANQGSEA. This CDR3 is built from 14 residues. The V end lost 4 bases, the J end lost 4 bases, and 16 bases lay between the germline ends. CDR3 DNA sequence: TGCAGCGTTGCCGCGGGAGGAGTGGGCTATGGCTACACCTTC. As protein: CSVAAGGVGYGYTF. Full variable domain (rest looked up from reference TRBV29-1 and TRBJ1-2): SAVISQKPSRDICQRGTSLTIQCQVDSQVTMMFWYRQQPGQSLTLIATANQGSEATYESGFVIDKFPISRPNLTFSTLTVSNMSPEDSSIYLCSVAAGGVGYGYTFGSGTRLTVV.

This clonotype was detected only a few times. This chain joins TRBV6-6 and TRBJ1-2, with TRBD1 as a possible D gene (5 bases). V was shortened by 6 bases and J by 8 bases, with 13 bases between the two germline ends. Germline CDR1 MNHNY, CDR2 SVGAGI (reference sequence). The CDR3 contains 12 residues. The DNA for the CDR3 is TGTGCCAGCAGCCTTACAGGTTGGGGCTACACCTTC. This gives the protein CASSLTGWGYTF.

This rearrangement joins TRBV10-3 to TRBJ2-7; 8 nucleotides match TRBD1. Germline CDR1 is ENHRY and CDR2 is SYGVKD. V shed 3 bases and J 5 bases; nucleotides not matched to a gene: 9. The CDR3 loop spans 15 amino acids. As DNA, the CDR3 is TGTGCCATCAGTGATCCTACAGGGGGAAAGCACGAGCAGTACTTC. This sequence encodes CAISDPTGGKHEQYF.

This clonotype was recorded many times. A read error may account for a junction end that differs from germline. The chain is built from TRBV4-1 and TRBJ2-1; 10 bases fit TRBD1. The CDR3 runs to 13 residues. Germline V lookup: CDR1 MGHRA, CDR2 YSYEKL. DNA of the CDR3: TGTGCCAGCAGCCGGACAGGGGGTAATGAGCAGTTCTTC. This sequence encodes CASSRTGGNEQFF.

The sample holds many counts of this clonotype. The J gene is TRBJ1-2, the V gene TRBV20-1; weak D call: TRBD1 (5 bases). The CDR3 sequence is 12 residues long. V was trimmed by 5 bases and J by 10 bases, leaving 17 bases between them. Germline V gene sequence: CDR1 DFQATT, CDR2 SNEGSKA (reference sequence). The CDR3 region is CSAADRSGVYTF. CDR3 coding DNA: TGCAGTGCTGCCGACAGATCGGGGGTCTACACCTTC.

This clonotype has a handful of counts. V gene TRBV6-5 combines with J gene TRBJ2-5; 10 bases map to TRBD2. J was trimmed by 1 base and V by 2 bases; bases with no gene match: 1. This CDR3 is built from 15 residues. CDR1 and CDR2 from the germline V gene are MNHEY and SVGAGI. The DNA for the CDR3 is TGTGCCAGCAGTTACACTAGCGGGACCCAAGAGACCCAGTACTTC. As protein: CASSYTSGTQETQYF.

This clonotype was recorded a few times. The CDR3 DNA follows: TGCGCCAGCAGCCCCCTGGGCCCTAGGAGCAGCTCACAAGAGACCCAGTACTTC. It translates to CASSPLGPRSSSQETQYF. The V call is TRBV4-3, the J call TRBJ2-5, with no clear D. This CDR3 contains 18 residues. Trimming removed 4 bases from V and 2 bases from J, with 23 bases in between. The germline gives CDR1 LGHNA, CDR2 YSLEER.

This clonotype occurred once. V usage is TRBV5-6 and J usage is TRBJ2-7; 7 bases line up with TRBD1. This CDR3 region has 15 residues. The ends lost 0 bases at V and 9 bases at J; junction bases unmatched: 12. The germline V gene encodes CDR1 SGHDT and CDR2 YYEEEE. CDR3 DNA sequence: TGTGCCAGCAGCTTGGGGGGTGTTGAGGGGGCAAGGCAGTACTTC. Translation gives CASSLGGVEGARQYF. Supplemented by reference TRBV5-6 and TRBJ2-7, the full variable domain reads DAGVTQSPTHLIKTRGQQVTLRCSPKSGHDTVSWYQQALGQGPQFIFQYYEEEERQRGNFPDRFSGHQFPNYSSELNVNALLLGDSALYLCASSLGGVEGARQYFGPGTRLTVT.

The chain is built from TRBV11-2 and TRBJ1-1; 9 bases match TRBD1. Looked up from germline, CDR1 is SGHAT and CDR2 is FQNNGV. The CDR3 covers 16 residues. Trimming took 5 bases from V and 2 from J; bases not matched to a gene: 9. The CDR3 loop reads CASSVTGGTYNTEAFF. In nucleotides, the CDR3 is TGTGCCAGCAGCGTTACAGGGGGCACGTATAACACTGAAGCTTTCTTT.

The chain carries TRBV15 and TRBJ2-1; D is ambiguous. The length of the CDR3 is 14 residues. V was pared by 3 bases and J by 10 bases, with 16 bases between. From germline, CDR1 is LNHNV and CDR2 YYDKDF (reference sequence). CDR3 residues: CATSSTRNSHEQFF. The CDR3 DNA reads as TGTGCCACCAGCAGTACACGGAATTCCCACGAGCAGTTCTTC.

This clonotype was seen only a few times. The chain carries TRBV18 and TRBJ1-1; D unresolved. The V end lost 2 bases, the J end lost 4 bases, and 8 bases lay between the germline ends. CDR1 is KGHSH and CDR2 is LQKENI in the germline V gene. The CDR3 sequence is 13 residues long. The CDR3, as DNA: TGTGCCAGCTCACCATGGGCCGGCACTGAAGCTTTCTTT. It yields the protein CASSPWAGTEAFF.